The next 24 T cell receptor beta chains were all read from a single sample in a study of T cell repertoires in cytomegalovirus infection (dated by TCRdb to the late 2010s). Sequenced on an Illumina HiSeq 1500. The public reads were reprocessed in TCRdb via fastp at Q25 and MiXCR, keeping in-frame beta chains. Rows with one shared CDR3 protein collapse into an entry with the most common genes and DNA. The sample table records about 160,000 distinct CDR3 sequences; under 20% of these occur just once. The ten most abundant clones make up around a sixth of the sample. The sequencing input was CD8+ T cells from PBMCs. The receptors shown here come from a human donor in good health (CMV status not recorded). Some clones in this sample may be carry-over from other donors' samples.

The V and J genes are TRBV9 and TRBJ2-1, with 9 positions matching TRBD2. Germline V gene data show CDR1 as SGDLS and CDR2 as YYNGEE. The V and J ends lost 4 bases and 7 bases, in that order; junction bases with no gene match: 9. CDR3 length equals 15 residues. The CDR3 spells CASSPGTSILNEQFF. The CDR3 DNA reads TGTGCCAGCAGCCCCGGGACTAGCATTTTAAATGAGCAGTTCTTC.

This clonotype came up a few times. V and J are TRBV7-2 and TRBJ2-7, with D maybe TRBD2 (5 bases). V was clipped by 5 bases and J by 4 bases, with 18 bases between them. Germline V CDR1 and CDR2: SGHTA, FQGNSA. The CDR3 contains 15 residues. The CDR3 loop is CASSPGLSPSYEQYF. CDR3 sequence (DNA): TGTGCCAGCAGCCCAGGACTCTCCCCGTCATACGAGCAGTACTTC.

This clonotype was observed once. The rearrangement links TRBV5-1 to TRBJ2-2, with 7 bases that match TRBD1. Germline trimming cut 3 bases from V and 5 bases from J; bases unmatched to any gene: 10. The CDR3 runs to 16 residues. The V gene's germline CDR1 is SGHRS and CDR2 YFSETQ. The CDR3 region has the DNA TGCGCCAGCAGCTGGAATAAGGACAGGTTGACCGGGGAGCTGTTTTTT. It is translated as CASSWNKDRLTGELFF. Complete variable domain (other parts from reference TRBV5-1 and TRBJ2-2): KAGVTQTPRYLIKTRGQQVTLSCSPISGHRSVSWYQQTPGQGLQFLFEYFSETQRNKGNFPGRFSGRQFSNSRSEMNVSTLELGDSALYLCASSWNKDRLTGELFFGEGSRLTVL.

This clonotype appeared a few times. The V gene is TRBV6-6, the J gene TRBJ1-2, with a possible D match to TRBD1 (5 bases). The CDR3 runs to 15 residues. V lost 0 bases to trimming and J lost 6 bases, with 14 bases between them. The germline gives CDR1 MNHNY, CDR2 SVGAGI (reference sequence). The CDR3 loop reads CASSYSGQGSDGYTF. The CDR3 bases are TGTGCCAGCAGTTACTCGGGGCAGGGAAGCGATGGCTACACCTTC.

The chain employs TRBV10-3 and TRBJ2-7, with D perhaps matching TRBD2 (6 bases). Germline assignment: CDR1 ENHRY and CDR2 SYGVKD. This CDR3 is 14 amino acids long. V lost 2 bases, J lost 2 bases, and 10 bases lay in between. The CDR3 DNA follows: TGTGCCATCAGTGAGGCGGGGACGGCCTACGAGCAGTACTTC. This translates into CAISEAGTAYEQYF.

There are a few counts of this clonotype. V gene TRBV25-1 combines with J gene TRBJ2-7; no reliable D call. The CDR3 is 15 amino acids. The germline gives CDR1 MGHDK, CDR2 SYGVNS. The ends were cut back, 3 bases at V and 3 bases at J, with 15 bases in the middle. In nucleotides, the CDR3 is TGTGCCAGCAGTGAGGGTACAGACCGAATCTACGAGCAGTACTTC. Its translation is CASSEGTDRIYEQYF.

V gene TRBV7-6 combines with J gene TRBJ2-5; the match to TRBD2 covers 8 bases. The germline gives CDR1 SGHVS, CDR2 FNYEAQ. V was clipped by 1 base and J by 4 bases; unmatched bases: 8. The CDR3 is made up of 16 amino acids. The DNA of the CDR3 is TGTGCCAGCAGCTTAGGCCCGGGGGGGCGGGGAGAGACCCAGTACTTC. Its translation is CASSLGPGGRGETQYF. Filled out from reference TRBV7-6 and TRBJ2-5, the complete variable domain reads GAGVSQSPRYKVTKRGQDVALRCDPISGHVSLYWYRQALGQGPEFLTYFNYEAQQDKSGLPNDRFSAERPEGSISTLTIQRTEQRDSAMYRCASSLGPGGRGETQYFGPGTRLLVL.

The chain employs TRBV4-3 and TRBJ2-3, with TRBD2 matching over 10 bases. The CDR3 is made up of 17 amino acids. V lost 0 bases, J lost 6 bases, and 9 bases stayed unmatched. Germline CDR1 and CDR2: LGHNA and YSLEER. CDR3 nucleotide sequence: TGCGCCAGCAGCCAAGATAGTAGTAGCGGGGGGTTGGATACGCAGTATTTT. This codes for CASSQDSSSGGLDTQYF.

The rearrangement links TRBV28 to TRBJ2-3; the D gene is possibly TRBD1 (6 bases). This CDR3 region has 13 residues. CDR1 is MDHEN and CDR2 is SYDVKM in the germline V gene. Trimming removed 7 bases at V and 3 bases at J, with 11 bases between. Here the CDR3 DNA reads TGTGCCAGCAAGGGGGTCGGAACAGATACGCAGTATTTT. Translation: CASKGVGTDTQYF.

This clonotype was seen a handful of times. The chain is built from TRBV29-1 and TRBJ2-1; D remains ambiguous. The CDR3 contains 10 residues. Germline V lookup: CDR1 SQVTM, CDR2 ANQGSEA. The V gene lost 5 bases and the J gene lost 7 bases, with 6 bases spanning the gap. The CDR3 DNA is TGCAGCGTTCTGAGTAATGAGCAGTTCTTC. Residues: CSVLSNEQFF.

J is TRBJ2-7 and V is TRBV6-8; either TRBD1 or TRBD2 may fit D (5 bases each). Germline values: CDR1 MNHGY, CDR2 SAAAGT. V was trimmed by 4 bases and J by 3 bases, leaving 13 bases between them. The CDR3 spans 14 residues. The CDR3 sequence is CASSWPGPSYEQYF. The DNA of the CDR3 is TGTGCCAGCAGTTGGCCGGGACCGAGCTACGAGCAGTACTTC.

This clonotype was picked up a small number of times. The CDR3 DNA follows: TGTGCCAGCAGTCCCCGGACTAGCGGGAGTCGCAACGAGCAGTACTTC. It codes for CASSPRTSGSRNEQYF. The chain combines TRBV6-2 or TRBV6-3 with TRBJ2-7; TRBD2 matches 13 bases. The CDR3 contains 16 residues. CDR1 and CDR2 from the germline V gene are MNHEY and SVGEGT. Germline trimming cut 5 bases from V and 5 bases from J; bases unmatched to any gene: 9.

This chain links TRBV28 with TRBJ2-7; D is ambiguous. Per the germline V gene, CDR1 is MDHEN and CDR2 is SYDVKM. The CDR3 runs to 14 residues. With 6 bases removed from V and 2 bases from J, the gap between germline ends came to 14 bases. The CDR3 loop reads CASRQPGPTYEQYF. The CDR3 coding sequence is TGTGCCAGCAGGCAACCGGGCCCCACCTACGAGCAGTACTTC. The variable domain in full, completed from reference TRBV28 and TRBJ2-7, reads DVKVTQSSRYLVKRTGEKVFLECVQDMDHENMFWYRQDPGLGLRLIYFSYDVKMKEKGDIPEGYSVSREKKERFSLILESASTNQTSMYLCASRQPGPTYEQYFGPGTRLTVT.

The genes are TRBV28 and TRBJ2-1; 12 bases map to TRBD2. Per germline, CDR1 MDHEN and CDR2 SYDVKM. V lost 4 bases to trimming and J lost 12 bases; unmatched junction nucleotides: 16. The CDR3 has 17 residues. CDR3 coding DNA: TGTGCCAGCAGTTCGTTAGGGGCTAGCGGGAGGGTAAGTGGGCAGTTCTTC. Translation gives CASSSLGASGRVSGQFF.

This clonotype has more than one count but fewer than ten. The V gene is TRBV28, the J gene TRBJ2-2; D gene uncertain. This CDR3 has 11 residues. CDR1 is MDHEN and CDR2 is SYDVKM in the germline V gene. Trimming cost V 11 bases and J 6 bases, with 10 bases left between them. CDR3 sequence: CAYEFSGELFF. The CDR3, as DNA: TGTGCCTACGAATTTTCCGGGGAGCTGTTTTTT.

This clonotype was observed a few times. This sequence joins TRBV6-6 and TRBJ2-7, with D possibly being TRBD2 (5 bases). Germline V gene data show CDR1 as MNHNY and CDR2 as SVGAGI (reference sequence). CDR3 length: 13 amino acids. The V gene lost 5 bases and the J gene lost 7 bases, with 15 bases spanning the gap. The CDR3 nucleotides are TGTGCCAGCAGTCCCTTTGGGTCGGGGGAGCAGTACTTC. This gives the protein CASSPFGSGEQYF.

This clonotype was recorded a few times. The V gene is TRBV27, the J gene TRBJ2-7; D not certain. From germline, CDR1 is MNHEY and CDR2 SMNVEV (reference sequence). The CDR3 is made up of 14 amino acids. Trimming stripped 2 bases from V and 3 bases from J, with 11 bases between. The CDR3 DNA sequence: TGTGCCAGCAGTTTAGAAGGGCAGCACTACGAGCAGTACTTC. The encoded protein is CASSLEGQHYEQYF.

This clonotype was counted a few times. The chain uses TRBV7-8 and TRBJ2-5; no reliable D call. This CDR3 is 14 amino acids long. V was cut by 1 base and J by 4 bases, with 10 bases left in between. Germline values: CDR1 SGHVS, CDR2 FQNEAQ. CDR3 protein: CASSLVGLVETQYF. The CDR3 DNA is TGTGCCAGCAGCTTAGTTGGCTTGGTAGAGACCCAGTACTTC.

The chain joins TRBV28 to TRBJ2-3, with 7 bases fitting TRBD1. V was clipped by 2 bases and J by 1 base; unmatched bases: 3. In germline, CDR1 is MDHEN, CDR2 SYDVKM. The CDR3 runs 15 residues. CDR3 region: CASSLGGQRTDTQYF. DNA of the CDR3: TGTGCCAGCAGTTTAGGGGGACAGCGCACAGATACGCAGTATTTT.

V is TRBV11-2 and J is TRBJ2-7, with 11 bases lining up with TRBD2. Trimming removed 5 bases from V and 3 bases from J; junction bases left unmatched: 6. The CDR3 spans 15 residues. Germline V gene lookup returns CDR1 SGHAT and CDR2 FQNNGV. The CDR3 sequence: CASSRLAGSYYEQYF. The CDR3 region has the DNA TGTGCCAGCAGCAGACTAGCGGGATCGTACTACGAGCAGTACTTC.

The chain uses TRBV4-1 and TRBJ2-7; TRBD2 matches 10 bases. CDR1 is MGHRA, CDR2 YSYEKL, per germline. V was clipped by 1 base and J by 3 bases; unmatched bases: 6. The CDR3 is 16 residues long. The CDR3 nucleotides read TGCGCCAGCAGCCAAGGTGTAGCGGGAGGAATCTACGAGCAGTACTTC. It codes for CASSQGVAGGIYEQYF.

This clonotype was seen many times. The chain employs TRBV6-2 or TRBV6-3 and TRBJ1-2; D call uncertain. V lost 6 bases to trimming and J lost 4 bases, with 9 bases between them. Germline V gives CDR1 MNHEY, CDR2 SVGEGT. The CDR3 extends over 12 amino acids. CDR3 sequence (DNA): TGTGCCAGCAGCAACCCTTCCTATGGCTACACCTTC. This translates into CASSNPSYGYTF.

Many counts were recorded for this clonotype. CDR3 protein: CASSAEDQANTDTQYF. Written as DNA, the CDR3 is TGTGCCAGCAGCGCCGAGGACCAAGCGAACACAGATACGCAGTATTTT. The chain has TRBV6-4 and TRBJ2-3; D ambiguous. Per germline, CDR1 MRHNA and CDR2 SNTAGT. The CDR3 consists of 16 residues. Deletions cut 6 bases from V and 2 bases from J, with 18 bases between.

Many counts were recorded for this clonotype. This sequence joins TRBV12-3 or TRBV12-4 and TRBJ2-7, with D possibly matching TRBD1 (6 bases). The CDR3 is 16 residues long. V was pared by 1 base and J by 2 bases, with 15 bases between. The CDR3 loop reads CASSLVRDTRTYEQYF. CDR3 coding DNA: TGTGCCAGCAGTTTAGTCCGGGACACACGAACCTACGAGCAGTACTTC.